One and the same sample provided the 25 T cell receptor beta chains below, sequenced in a study of metastatic and nonmetastatic thyroid tumors. TCRdb re-called the PCR reads through MiXCR. The sample has about 20,000 clones; approximately 22% are singletons. Each patient went into thyroid surgery without having received any treatment. Sequencing was carried out using tumor tissue. Receptors originate from a female donor with papillary thyroid cancer or a benign thyroid nodule (not recorded which). Some clones in this sample may be carry-over from other donors' samples.

This clone has a count of ten or more. The rearrangement joins TRBV9 to TRBJ2-1, with unresolved D. Trimming cost V 3 bases and J 8 bases, with 12 bases left between them. The CDR3 consists of 13 residues. Per the germline V gene, CDR1 is SGDLS and CDR2 is YYNGEE. CDR3 amino acids: CASSAAVPHEQFF. CDR3 DNA sequence: TGTGCCAGCAGCGCCGCAGTTCCGCATGAGCAGTTCTTC.

This clone showed up just a few times. V is TRBV2 and J is TRBJ2-1; TRBD2 matches at 13 bases. CDR1 SNHLY and CDR2 FYNNEI come from the germline V gene. The CDR3 consists of 15 residues. The V segment lost 6 bases and the J segment 8 bases; nucleotides outside the gene matches: 7. CDR3 loop: CASSKLAGGMDEQFF. The CDR3 DNA reads TGTGCCAGCAGCAAACTAGCGGGAGGGATGGATGAGCAGTTCTTC.

The chain joins TRBV20-1 to TRBJ2-3, with D maybe TRBD2 (6 bases). Germline V gives CDR1 DFQATT, CDR2 SNEGSKA (reference sequence). The V and J ends lost 4 bases and 2 bases respectively, with 25 bases between them. The CDR3 is 18 amino acids. Here the CDR3 reads CSAIDWGMAAGNTDTQYF. The CDR3 DNA reads as TGCAGTGCTATAGATTGGGGTATGGCGGCGGGGAACACAGATACGCAGTATTTT.

Of note for this clone: A much larger clone differs by one base, so this may be a read error. The chain is built from TRBV6-1 and TRBJ2-1; the D gene is possibly TRBD1 (5 bases). From germline, CDR1 is MNHNS and CDR2 SASEGT. V lost 7 bases and J lost 0, with 10 bases in between. The CDR3 sequence is 14 residues long. CDR3 in DNA: TGTGCCAGCAAGGGGCCGATCTCCTACAATGAGCAGTTCTTC. The encoded protein is CASKGPISYNEQFF.

The chain joins TRBV12-3 or TRBV12-4 to TRBJ2-7; possible D gene TRBD2, 6 bases. The germline V and J ends were trimmed by 4 bases and 10 bases, with 14 bases remaining between them. The CDR3 sequence is 12 residues long. The CDR3 loop is CASSYRDSFQYF. CDR3 DNA sequence: TGTGCCAGCAGTTACCGGGACTCCTTTCAGTACTTC.

The rearrangement uses TRBV11-1 and TRBJ2-7; 9 bases map to TRBD1. V was clipped by 3 bases and J by 4 bases; unmatched bases: 10. CDR3 length: 16 residues. Germline CDR1 SGHAT, CDR2 FQDESV (reference sequence). CDR3 protein: CASSFLSLTGGYEQYF. The CDR3 region has the DNA TGTGCCAGCAGCTTCTTATCCTTGACAGGGGGATACGAGCAGTACTTC.

The sample holds a few counts of this clone. This chain links TRBV27 with TRBJ2-1; the D gene is possibly TRBD2 (5 bases). With 6 bases removed from V and 2 bases from J, the gap between germline ends came to 11 bases. Germline values: CDR1 MNHEY, CDR2 SMNVEV (reference sequence). The CDR3 runs 14 residues. CDR3 loop: CASRRATPYNEQFF. The CDR3 DNA reads TGTGCCAGCAGGCGGGCGACCCCCTACAATGAGCAGTTCTTC.

The rearrangement links TRBV7-8 to TRBJ2-7; D may be TRBD2 (5 bases). CDR3 size: 15 residues. Trimming removed 6 bases at V and 2 bases at J, with 17 bases between. The germline CDR1 and CDR2 sequences are SGHVS and FQNEAQ. DNA of the CDR3: TGTGCCAGCAGTTATGAACTTGTGGGAGCCTACGAGCAGTACTTC. Amino acids: CASSYELVGAYEQYF.

This clone occurred many times. The chain uses TRBV5-8 and TRBJ2-1, with D possibly being TRBD2 (5 bases). This CDR3 comprises 14 residues. With 6 bases removed from V and 0 bases from J, the gap between germline ends came to 10 bases. The germline CDR1 and CDR2 sequences are SGHTS and YDEGEE. As DNA, the CDR3 is TGTGCCAGCACCCCGGACTTCTCCTACAATGAGCAGTTCTTC. Amino acids: CASTPDFSYNEQFF.

This clone is categorized as medium-sized (0.01 to 0.1%). V gene TRBV20-1 combines with J gene TRBJ1-4; TRBD1 is a possible D gene (6 bases). V lost 6 bases and J lost 2, with 16 bases in between. The germline V gene has CDR1 DFQATT and CDR2 SNEGSKA (reference sequence). This CDR3 is built from 15 residues. The CDR3 bases are TGCAGTGCCCGCCGCAGGGGAGGTACTAATGAAAAACTGTTTTTT. It yields the protein CSARRRGGTNEKLFF.

The chain recombines TRBV28 with TRBJ2-5; no definite D call. CDR1 is MDHEN, CDR2 SYDVKM, per germline. Trimming left V 2 bases short and J 5 bases short, with 12 bases between. The CDR3 totals 14 residues. CDR3 nucleotide sequence: TGTGCCAGCAGTTTAATACCCCATACGGAGACCCAGTACTTC. Translating gives CASSLIPHTETQYF.

This clone was counted between two and nine times. The chain has TRBV2 and TRBJ1-2; D call uncertain. The CDR3 has 13 amino acids. The germline V gene has CDR1 SNHLY and CDR2 FYNNEI. V shed 4 bases and J shed 6 bases, with 12 bases lying between them. The CDR3 protein is CASSVKGGDGYTF. CDR3 in DNA: TGTGCCAGCAGTGTAAAGGGAGGTGATGGCTACACCTTC.

The chain links TRBV4-1 to TRBJ1-1; 7 positions match TRBD1. Germline loops: CDR1 MGHRA, CDR2 YSYEKL. This CDR3 comprises 14 residues. J lost 6 bases, V lost 2 bases, and 6 bases had no gene match. Here the CDR3 reads CASSQPDRVAEAFF. The CDR3 nucleotides read TGCGCCAGCAGCCAACCAGACAGGGTCGCTGAAGCTTTCTTT.

This clone was seen repeatedly, ten times or more. The chain uses TRBV27 and TRBJ2-6, with a possible D match to TRBD1 (6 bases). Trimming removed 5 bases from V and 4 bases from J, with 9 bases in between. CDR1 is MNHEY, CDR2 SMNVEV, per germline (reference sequence). This CDR3 region has 14 residues. DNA for the CDR3: TGTGCCAGCAGTCAGGGGTCCGGGGCCAACGTCCTGACTTTC. This translates into CASSQGSGANVLTF.

This clone turned up a few times. This chain links TRBV6-9 with TRBJ2-7; unclear D gene. The V end lost 8 bases, the J end lost 2 bases, and 10 bases lay between the germline ends. Germline V gene lookup returns CDR1 MNHGY and CDR2 SVAAGI. There are 12 residues in the CDR3. DNA for the CDR3: TGTGCCAGCCAGTTCAGAGCCTACGAGCAGTACTTC. Its protein product is CASQFRAYEQYF.

The chain couples TRBV11-2 to TRBJ2-7, with a possible D match to TRBD1 (6 bases). The ends were cut back, 5 bases at V and 3 bases at J, with 23 bases in the middle. The CDR3 loop spans 17 amino acids. Germline V CDR1 and CDR2: SGHAT, FQNNGV. The CDR3 sequence: CASSRNSLRTENYEQYF. The CDR3 DNA is TGTGCCAGCAGCCGAAATTCTCTCCGGACAGAAAACTACGAGCAGTACTTC.

This clone has at least ten counts. This chain links TRBV29-1 with TRBJ2-3; D is undetermined. The CDR3 covers 12 residues. V lost 0 bases to trimming and J lost 8 bases, with 9 bases between them. CDR1 is SQVTM and CDR2 is ANQGSEA in the germline V gene. The CDR3 DNA sequence: TGCAGCGTTGAAGATGGAATAGCTACGCAGTATTTT. Amino acids: CSVEDGIATQYF.

The genes are TRBV20-1 and TRBJ2-3; 7 nucleotides align to TRBD2. CDR1 and CDR2 from the germline V gene are DFQATT and SNEGSKA (reference sequence). The CDR3 has 13 residues. Trimming cost V 3 bases and J 4 bases; bases outside gene matches: 4. The CDR3 sequence is CSASQRESDTQYF. The CDR3 nucleotides are TGCAGTGCTAGTCAGCGGGAATCAGATACGCAGTATTTT.

This clone showed up many times. The CDR3 is CASGPRTVSQETQYF. The DNA of the CDR3 is TGTGCTAGTGGTCCCCGGACAGTTTCCCAAGAGACCCAGTACTTC. J is TRBJ2-5 and V is TRBV12-5, with D perhaps matching TRBD1 (6 bases). Deletions cut 5 bases from V and 1 base from J, with 14 bases between. CDR1 and CDR2 from the germline V gene are LGHNT and FRNRAP. The CDR3 loop spans 15 amino acids.

As for this clone: One junction end does not reproduce the germline sequence, and a read error may be involved. This rearrangement joins TRBV3-1 to TRBJ2-6; 8 bases are shared with TRBD2. In germline, CDR1 is LGHDT, CDR2 YNNKEL (reference sequence). The CDR3 loop spans 13 amino acids. CDR3 nucleotides: TGTGCCAGCACCCAAGCGGGGGCCAACGTCTTGACTTTC. Translation gives CASTQAGANVLTF.

This clone has a count of ten or more. V is TRBV5-6 and J is TRBJ2-5, with no clear D. The CDR3 is 12 residues long. V dropped 1 base and J dropped 10 bases, with 11 bases sitting between them. Germline V CDR1 and CDR2: SGHDT, YYEEEE. CDR3 sequence: CASSLTRKDQYF. The CDR3, as DNA: TGTGCCAGCAGCTTGACGCGCAAGGACCAGTACTTC.

This clone is termed medium-sized. V gene TRBV5-1 combines with J gene TRBJ1-2; D not resolved. The CDR3 runs to 14 residues. V lost 0 bases and J lost 0, with 6 bases in between. Germline V gene sequence: CDR1 SGHRS, CDR2 YFSETQ. DNA of the CDR3: TGCGCCAGCAGCTTGGAGACGGCTAACTATGGCTACACCTTC. It specifies CASSLETANYGYTF.

By share of the sample, this clone is medium-sized (0.01 to 0.1%). V usage is TRBV20-1 and J usage is TRBJ1-2; D perhaps matches TRBD1 (6 bases). CDR3 length: 15 amino acids. Germline V lookup: CDR1 DFQATT, CDR2 SNEGSKA (reference sequence). Trimming stripped 3 bases from V and 5 bases from J, with 19 bases between. The CDR3: CSASRGGAGSYGYTF. CDR3 coding DNA: TGCAGTGCTAGTCGGGGGGGGGCTGGTTCGTATGGCTACACCTTC.

The chain links TRBV4-1 to TRBJ2-2, with D unclear. The CDR3 is made up of 13 amino acids. The germline V gene encodes CDR1 MGHRA and CDR2 YSYEKL. Trimming removed 0 bases at V and 5 bases at J, with 4 bases between. CDR3 in DNA: TGCGCCAGCAGCCAAGACCTTACCGGGGAGCTGTTTTTT. It encodes CASSQDLTGELFF.

As to this clone: One end of the junction is discordant with germline, which a read error may explain. The chain couples TRBV6-5 to TRBJ2-2; 7 positions agree with TRBD2. Per the germline V gene, CDR1 is MNHEY and CDR2 is SVGAGI. The CDR3 length is 17 residues. The CDR3 DNA is TGTGCCAGCAGTTACTCGAGGCTAGCGGAGGACACCGGTGAGCTGTTTTTT. Translating gives CASSYSRLAEDTGELFF.